This T cell receptor (beta chain) was captured in a study of neurological immune-mediated disorders. This clonotype was found many times. Each CDR3 protein gets one entry after TCRdb re-called the 5' RACE reads with MiXCR. The sample lists about 84,000 distinct CDR3 sequences, about a tenth seen once, with around 1.8% in the top ten. Germline CDR1 SGHRS, CDR2 YFSETQ. V was pared by 4 bases and J by 4 bases, with 8 bases of the junction left unmatched. The CDR3 sequence is 16 residues long. The sample taken for sequencing was PBMCs. The chain recombines TRBV5-1 with TRBJ2-3; 11 bases map to TRBD2. This receptor was obtained from a man between 35 and 55 years old in good health. The CDR3 here is CASSPRLAGSPDTQYF. The CDR3, as DNA: TGCGCCAGCAGCCCCAGACTAGCGGGGTCCCCAGATACGCAGTATTTT.